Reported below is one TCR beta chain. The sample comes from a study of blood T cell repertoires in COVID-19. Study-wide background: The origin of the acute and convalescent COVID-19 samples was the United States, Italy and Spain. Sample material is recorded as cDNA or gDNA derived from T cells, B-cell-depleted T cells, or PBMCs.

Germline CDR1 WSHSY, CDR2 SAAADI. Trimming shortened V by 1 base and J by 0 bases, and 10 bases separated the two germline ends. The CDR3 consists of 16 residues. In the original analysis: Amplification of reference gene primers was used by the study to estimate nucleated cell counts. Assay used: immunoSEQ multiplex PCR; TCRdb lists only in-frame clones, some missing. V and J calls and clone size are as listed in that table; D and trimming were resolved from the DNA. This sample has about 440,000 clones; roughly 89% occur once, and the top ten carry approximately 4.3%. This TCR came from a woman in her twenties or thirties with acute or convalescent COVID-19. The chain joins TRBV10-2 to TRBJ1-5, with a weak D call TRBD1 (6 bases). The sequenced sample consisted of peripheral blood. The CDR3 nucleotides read TGCGCCAGCAGTGAGTGGCAGGGGATTAGCAATCAGCCCCAGCATTTT. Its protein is CASSEWQGISNQPQHF.